Here is one T cell receptor (beta chain) with its context. As yet, its antigen is unknown. This specimen comes from a study of cytomegalovirus exposure and HLA in healthy donors. Use of 60 Vbeta and 13 Jbeta primers characterized the PCR. Profiled with immunoSEQ multiplex PCR; TCRdb holds only in-frame clones, not every one. The sample holds fewer than 130,000 clones, 60% to 75% seen once. General observations from the study: In vitro, a few CMV-associated chains proved specific for CMV antigens. Later, TCR association rates were found to vary by HLA locus, highest for DRB1 and lowest for HLA-C. It was 150 to 200 TCR beta chains that were listed as cytomegalovirus-associated.

V lost 2 bases and J lost 7; bases outside the gene matches: 7. In germline, CDR1 is MNHEY, CDR2 SMNVEV (reference sequence). The CDR3 contains 14 residues. The sample taken for sequencing was PBMCs. This sequence was found in a man aged 40-49 years in good health and CMV-seropositive. The genes are TRBV27 and TRBJ1-2; 7 bases are a match to TRBD1. The CDR3 nucleotides are TGTGCCAGCAGTTTAAAGGGGGCGGGTCGTGGCTACACCTTC. It codes for CASSLKGAGRGYTF.